The 9 T cell receptor beta chains below were found in one sample sequenced in a study of T-cell reconstitution after alpha-beta-depleted transplantation in children. The TCRbeta library incorporated unique molecular identifiers. MiXCR, applied by TCRdb to the PCR reads, yields one record per CDR3 protein. The sample includes approximately 290,000 distinct CDR3 sequences, approximately 10% of them seen just once. The sequenced sample was peripheral blood, obtained 180 days after TCRalphabeta/CD19-depleted stem cell transplant. These receptors were obtained from a male patient between 2 and 15 years old who had a stem cell transplant for chronic granulomatous disease, so the T cells may come from the graft donor.

In its sample, this clonotype was seen many times. The chain combines TRBV7-6 with TRBJ2-3, with D maybe TRBD1 (6 bases). There are 15 residues in the CDR3. Between the trimmed V and J ends, which lost 5 bases and 1 base, there was a span of 13 bases. Germline V gene data show CDR1 as SGHVS and CDR2 as FNYEAQ. The CDR3 nucleotides read TGTGCCAGCAGCCTCCGGACAGTCCGCACAGATACGCAGTATTTT. This sequence encodes CASSLRTVRTDTQYF.

The gene calls are TRBV12-3 or TRBV12-4 and TRBJ1-2, with 7 positions matching TRBD1. This CDR3 has 18 amino acids. V was clipped by 5 bases and J by 4 bases; unmatched bases: 19. The CDR3 is CASSPLGATGKRSYGYTF. The CDR3, as DNA: TGTGCCAGCAGTCCCCTTGGAGCGACAGGGAAACGGAGCTATGGCTACACCTTC.

This clonotype was observed at least ten times. The chain recombines TRBV5-1 with TRBJ2-1; TRBD2 matches 7 bases. This CDR3 is 17 amino acids long. Looked up from germline, CDR1 is SGHRS and CDR2 is YFSETQ. Trimming removed 2 bases from V and 0 bases from J; junction bases left unmatched: 8. CDR3 DNA: TGCGCCAGCAGCTTACGACGTCGGGAGGTCTCCTACAATGAGCAGTTCTTC. Translated, it gives CASSLRRREVSYNEQFF.

This clonotype has at least ten counts. J is TRBJ2-3 and V is TRBV20-1, with a possible D match to TRBD1 (5 bases). Per germline, CDR1 DFQATT and CDR2 SNEGSKA (reference sequence). The V gene lost 5 bases and the J gene lost 0 bases, with 9 bases spanning the gap. This CDR3 contains 13 residues. CDR3 bases: TGCAGTGCTCCACAGGCTAGCACAGATACGCAGTATTTT. Amino acids: CSAPQASTDTQYF.

J is TRBJ2-3 and V is TRBV2, with D possibly TRBD2 on 6 matching bases. Deletions cut 7 bases from V and 3 bases from J, with 14 bases between. Germline CDR1 is SNHLY and CDR2 is FYNNEI. The CDR3 spans 14 residues. The CDR3 loop reads CASTAGGITDTQYF. The CDR3 DNA reads as TGTGCCAGCACTGCCGGCGGGATAACAGATACGCAGTATTTT. Drawing the rest from reference TRBV2 and TRBJ2-3, the complete variable domain is EPEVTQTPSHQVTQMGQEVILRCVPISNHLYFYWYRQILGQKVEFLVSFYNNEISEKSEIFDDQFSVERPDGSNFTLKIRSTKLEDSAMYFCASTAGGITDTQYFGPGTRLTVL.

This clonotype showed up many times. The rearrangement joins TRBV28 to TRBJ1-5; D is unresolved. Trimming shortened V by 3 bases and J by 7 bases, and 7 bases separated the two germline ends. The CDR3 is 12 amino acids. The V gene's germline CDR1 is MDHEN and CDR2 SYDVKM. The CDR3, as DNA: TGTGCCAGCAGTTTGACTCGGCAGCCCCAGCATTTT. Translated: CASSLTRQPQHF.

The chain uses TRBV7-8 and TRBJ2-1, with D possibly being TRBD1 (5 bases). From germline, CDR1 is SGHVS and CDR2 FQNEAQ. This CDR3 has 14 amino acids. V lost 4 bases, J lost 4 bases, and 11 bases lay in between. CDR3 amino acids: CASSSRQRYNEQFF. CDR3 bases: TGTGCCAGCAGCTCACGACAGCGATACAATGAGCAGTTCTTC.

Concerning this clonotype: A much more abundant neighbour one base away suggests this may be a read error. The CDR3 carries no conserved terminal phenylalanine or tryptophan, so it likely arises from a read error. V and J are TRBV11-2 and TRBJ1-5; D remains ambiguous. The CDR3 length is 14 residues. Trimming pared 1 base from V and 4 bases from J, leaving 8 bases between. Germline-derived CDR1 and CDR2 are SGHAT and FQNNGV. In nucleotides, the CDR3 is TGTGCCAGCAGCTTAGGACCGAGAAATCAGCCCCAGCATTTA. Translation: CASSLGPRNQPQHL.

This clonotype was detected many times. The chain recombines TRBV10-1 with TRBJ2-7; 9 bases are a match to TRBD1. The CDR3 has 14 residues. The germline CDR1 and CDR2 sequences are WNHNN and SYGVQD (reference sequence). V lost 2 bases to trimming and J lost 2 bases; unmatched junction nucleotides: 1. This CDR3 is CASSEHRGPYEQYF. CDR3 coding DNA: TGCGCCAGCAGTGAGCACAGGGGGCCCTACGAGCAGTACTTC.